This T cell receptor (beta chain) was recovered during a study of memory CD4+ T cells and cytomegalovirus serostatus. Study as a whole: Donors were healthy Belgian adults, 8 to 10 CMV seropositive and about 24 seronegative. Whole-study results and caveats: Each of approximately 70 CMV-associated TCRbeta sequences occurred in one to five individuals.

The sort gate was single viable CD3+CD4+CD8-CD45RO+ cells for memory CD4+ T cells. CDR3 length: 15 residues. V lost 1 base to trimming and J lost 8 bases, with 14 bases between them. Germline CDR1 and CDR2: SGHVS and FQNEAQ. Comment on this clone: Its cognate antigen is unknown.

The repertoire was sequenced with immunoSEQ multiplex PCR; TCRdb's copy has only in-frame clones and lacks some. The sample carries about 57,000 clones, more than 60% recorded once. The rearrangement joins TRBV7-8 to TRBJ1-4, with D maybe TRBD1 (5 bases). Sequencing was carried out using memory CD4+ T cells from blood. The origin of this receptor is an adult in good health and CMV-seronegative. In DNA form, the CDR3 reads TGTGCCAGCAGCTTAGGACAGCTTGACGGGGAAAAACTGTTTTTT. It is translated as CASSLGQLDGEKLFF.